The 29 T cell receptor beta chains in this list originate from one sample, sequenced in a study of blood T cell repertoires in COVID-19. Data came from immunoSEQ multiplex PCR; TCRdb stores just in-frame clones and leaves some out. Altogether roughly 43,000 clones are present, over 75% being singletons, with the ten largest covering less than 20%. Sequencing input: peripheral blood. All receptors come from a human donor in a cohort sampled during active COVID-19. The donor label of this sample is uncertain.

This clone was found once. This chain uses TRBV5-8 with TRBJ1-2, with D unclear. Germline-derived CDR1 and CDR2 are SGHTS and YDEGEE. The CDR3 spans 12 residues. The V gene lost 4 bases and the J gene lost 2 bases, with 6 bases spanning the gap. The chain's CDR3 is CASSRGNYGYTF. CDR3 bases: TGTGCCAGCAGCAGAGGAAACTATGGCTACACCTTC.

Only one count was recorded for this clone. This chain joins TRBV24-1 and TRBJ2-2, with 8 bases that match TRBD1. The V gene's germline CDR1 is KGHDR and CDR2 SFDVKD. The CDR3 is made up of 17 amino acids. Losses at the gene ends were 3 bases for V and 4 bases for J; bases not matched to a gene: 9. CDR3 coding DNA: TGTGCCACCAGTGATCTCCGGGACAGGAAGGGCACCGGGGAGCTGTTTTTT. This sequence encodes CATSDLRDRKGTGELFF.

The chain is built from TRBV7-9 and TRBJ2-5, with TRBD2 matching over 12 bases. The CDR3 runs 13 residues. V was clipped by 10 bases and J by 2 bases; unmatched bases: 2. Germline V gene data show CDR1 as SEHNR and CDR2 as FQNEAQ (reference sequence). The CDR3 DNA reads as TGTGCCATTGGGACTAGCGGGCAAGAGACCCAGTACTTC. It translates to CAIGTSGQETQYF.

The rearrangement uses TRBV30 and TRBJ2-1, with 15 bases aligning to TRBD2. Germline V CDR1 and CDR2: GTSNPN, SVGIG (reference sequence). Trimming took 0 bases from V and 0 from J; bases not matched to a gene: 3. The CDR3 loop spans 18 amino acids. CDR3 sequence reads: CAWSVGTSGGSSYNEQFF. The CDR3 DNA is TGTGCCTGGAGTGTAGGGACTAGCGGGGGGTCCTCCTACAATGAGCAGTTCTTC.

The chain joins TRBV11-1 to TRBJ2-1; TRBD2 aligns across 7 bases. This CDR3 is 16 amino acids long. The germline V gene encodes CDR1 SGHAT and CDR2 FQDESV (reference sequence). Trimming removed 6 bases from V and 4 bases from J; junction bases left unmatched: 12. CDR3 sequence reads: CASRVAGPGLYNEQFF. The CDR3 nucleotides read TGTGCCAGCAGAGTAGCGGGCCCGGGCCTTTACAATGAGCAGTTCTTC.

The gene calls are TRBV5-1 and TRBJ1-1; 7 nucleotides align to TRBD1. Trimming removed 1 base from V and 4 bases from J; junction bases left unmatched: 1. Per germline, CDR1 SGHRS and CDR2 YFSETQ. The CDR3 has 13 amino acids. Written as DNA, the CDR3 is TGCGCCAGCAGCTTGCAGGGGGTCACTGAAGCTTTCTTT. It translates to CASSLQGVTEAFF.

J is TRBJ2-7 and V is TRBV18; TRBD2 matches at 9 bases. V gave up 6 bases and J gave up 2 bases; unmatched junction bases: 8. This CDR3 has 15 amino acids. CDR1 and CDR2 (germline): KGHSH, LQKENI. The CDR3 region has the DNA TGTGCCAGCTCTGCGACTAGCGGTATGCCCTACGAGCAGTACTTC. Its protein is CASSATSGMPYEQYF.

The rearrangement uses TRBV28 and TRBJ1-5; TRBD1 matches at 7 bases. There are 16 residues in the CDR3. Germline CDR1 is MDHEN and CDR2 is SYDVKM. V gave up 4 bases and J gave up 1 base; unmatched junction bases: 7. The CDR3 here is CASSSSGGLSNQPQHF. CDR3 sequence (DNA): TGTGCCAGCAGTTCATCAGGGGGTTTGAGCAATCAGCCCCAGCATTTT.

This sequence joins TRBV5-6 and TRBJ2-1; 7 bases line up with TRBD1. The CDR3 runs to 17 residues. CDR1 is SGHDT and CDR2 is YYEEEE in the germline V gene. J gave up 3 bases and V 1 base, and 10 bases lay outside the gene matches. CDR3 region: CASSLQPGQIYYNEQFF. DNA of the CDR3: TGTGCCAGCAGCTTGCAGCCGGGACAGATTTACTACAATGAGCAGTTCTTC.

The CDR3 sequence is CASSLMGVARGRQPQHF. DNA of the CDR3: TGTGCCAGCAGCTTAATGGGGGTCGCCAGGGGGAGACAGCCCCAGCATTTT. This sequence joins TRBV7-2 and TRBJ1-5; 7 nucleotides match TRBD1. The trim removed 2 bases at V and 7 bases at J, leaving 14 bases unmatched. Germline CDR1 reads SGHTA; CDR2 reads FQGNSA. This CDR3 region has 17 residues.

The chain carries TRBV9 and TRBJ1-3, with D possibly matching TRBD1 (6 bases). CDR1 SGDLS and CDR2 YYNGEE come from the germline V gene. V lost 4 bases to trimming and J lost 4 bases, with 21 bases between them. The CDR3 is made up of 17 amino acids. The CDR3 sequence: CASSPREGVQGGNTIYF. CDR3 in DNA: TGTGCCAGCAGCCCACGGGAGGGGGTCCAGGGAGGAAACACCATATATTTT.

V is TRBV27 and J is TRBJ2-5, with a tentative D call TRBD2 (6 bases). This CDR3 is built from 13 residues. V was trimmed by 3 bases and J by 7 bases, leaving 12 bases between them. Germline CDR1 MNHEY, CDR2 SMNVEV (reference sequence). CDR3: CASSLGRLGTQYF. CDR3 in DNA: TGTGCCAGCAGTTTGGGCAGACTAGGGACCCAGTACTTC.

V and J are TRBV9 and TRBJ1-3; tentatively, D is TRBD1 (5 bases). The CDR3 spans 13 residues. Germline CDR1 is SGDLS and CDR2 is YYNGEE. V lost 0 bases, J lost 7 bases, and 8 bases lay in between. CDR3 residues: CASSVGGVNTIYF. The CDR3 region has the DNA TGTGCCAGCAGCGTAGGGGGGGTTAACACCATATATTTT. Complete variable domain (other parts from reference TRBV9 and TRBJ1-3): DSGVTQTPKHLITATGQRVTLRCSPRSGDLSVYWYQQSLDQGLQFLIQYYNGEERAKGNILERFSAQQFPDLHSELNLSSLELGDSALYFCASSVGGVNTIYFGEGSWLTVV.

This chain joins TRBV18 and TRBJ1-1; a weak D match, TRBD1 (6 bases). Between the trimmed V and J ends, which lost 5 bases and 1 base, there was a span of 11 bases. Per germline, CDR1 KGHSH and CDR2 LQKENI. The CDR3 runs 14 residues. The CDR3 loop is CASSTGLGNTEAFF. CDR3 DNA sequence: TGTGCCAGCTCAACAGGGCTGGGGAACACTGAAGCTTTCTTT.

This rearrangement joins TRBV4-1 to TRBJ2-3; a possible D gene is TRBD1 (6 bases). The CDR3 sequence is 15 residues long. Germline loops: CDR1 MGHRA, CDR2 YSYEKL. Trimming pared 1 base from V and 5 bases from J, leaving 13 bases between. The CDR3: CASSQVKTGGDTQYF. CDR3 nucleotides: TGCGCCAGCAGCCAAGTAAAGACAGGTGGAGATACGCAGTATTTT.

V gene TRBV7-6 combines with J gene TRBJ1-3, with D unclear. The CDR3 is 15 amino acids. The V end was cut by 5 bases, the J end by 0 bases, with 11 bases between. The germline V gene has CDR1 SGHVS and CDR2 FNYEAQ. CDR3 protein: CASSQAPYSGNTIYF. CDR3 DNA: TGTGCCAGCAGCCAGGCCCCCTACTCTGGAAACACCATATATTTT.

The chain is built from TRBV10-3 and TRBJ2-7; 12 bases are a match to TRBD2. This CDR3 has 20 amino acids. V shed 3 bases and J 0 bases; nucleotides not matched to a gene: 15. Germline assignment: CDR1 ENHRY and CDR2 SYGVKD. CDR3 sequence (DNA): TGTGCCATCAGTGACCGCCTACTAGCGGGGGGCCGTATGAGCTCCTACGAGCAGTACTTC. Translating gives CAISDRLLAGGRMSSYEQYF.

The genes are TRBV5-3 and TRBJ1-2; no firm D call. TRBV5-3 is placed among ORFs of uncertain function. The CDR3 spans 15 residues. Trimming stripped 5 bases from V and 5 bases from J, with 19 bases between. CDR3: CARSSRVYPTYGYTF. The CDR3 nucleotides are TGTGCCAGAAGTTCGAGGGTCTATCCAACATATGGCTACACCTTC.

The V call is TRBV5-4, the J call TRBJ2-1; TRBD2 agrees at 7 bases. Germline CDR1 is SGHNT and CDR2 is YYREEE (reference sequence). The V and J ends lost 4 bases and 1 base, in that order; junction bases with no gene match: 5. The CDR3 is made up of 15 amino acids. CDR3 in DNA: TGTGCCAGCAGCCTTTCCGGGGGGTCCTACAATGAGCAGTTCTTC. It specifies CASSLSGGSYNEQFF.

This chain connects TRBV21-1 to TRBJ1-1. TRBV21-1 is annotated as a pseudogene. The CDR3 contains 20 residues. Here the CDR3 reads CASSSVRMIGRVCMNTEAFF. CDR3 coding DNA: TGTGCCAGCAGCTCTGTCCGTATGATTGGGAGAGTGTGCATGAACACTGAAGCTTTCTTT.

The genes are TRBV2 and TRBJ1-2, with D perhaps TRBD1 (5 bases). Trimming removed 8 bases at V and 4 bases at J, with 17 bases between. This CDR3 region has 14 residues. Germline lookup yields CDR1 SNHLY and CDR2 FYNNEI. In DNA form, the CDR3 reads TGTGCCAGCGGGACGGCCCTGGGGGGCTATGGCTACACCTTC. This encodes CASGTALGGYGYTF.

The CDR3 loop reads CASSLVQGSTYEQYF. DNA of the CDR3: TGTGCCAGCAGCTTAGTGCAGGGGTCCACCTACGAGCAGTACTTC. The J gene is TRBJ2-7, the V gene TRBV7-2, with a weak D call TRBD1 (6 bases). Trimming stripped 1 base from V and 2 bases from J, with 12 bases between. Germline assignment: CDR1 SGHTA and CDR2 FQGNSA. The CDR3 runs to 15 residues.

This clone was recorded a few times. The V call is TRBV3-1 (or the pseudogene TRBV3-2), the J call TRBJ1-3, with D possibly matching TRBD1 (5 bases). From germline, CDR1 is LGHDT and CDR2 YNNKEL (reference sequence). The CDR3 runs 15 residues. V was cut by 4 bases and J by 8 bases, with 18 bases left in between. The CDR3 region has the DNA TGTGCCAGCAGCCTACGGCCCGACCGGGGGGACACCATATATTTT. Translating it yields CASSLRPDRGDTIYF.

CDR3 sequence (DNA): TGTGCCAGCAGTGATGGTCAGGGGCCTTTAGCTAACTATGGCTACACCTTC. It translates to CASSDGQGPLANYGYTF. The V gene is TRBV6-1, the J gene TRBJ1-2; a weak D match, TRBD1 (6 bases). Germline V CDR1 and CDR2: MNHNS, SASEGT. This CDR3 has 17 amino acids. V lost 3 bases, J lost 0 bases, and 17 bases lay in between.

The V and J genes are TRBV5-4 and TRBJ2-2; D ambiguous. V lost 6 bases and J lost 2, with 8 bases in between. CDR3 length: 13 amino acids. CDR1 and CDR2 (germline): SGHNT, YYREEE (reference sequence). In DNA form, the CDR3 reads TGTGCCAGCAACAGTGACAACACCGGGGAGCTGTTTTTT. It specifies CASNSDNTGELFF.

The rearrangement joins TRBV11-2 to TRBJ1-2; D unclear. Trimming cost V 1 base and J 8 bases, with 11 bases left between them. Germline V gene data show CDR1 as SGHAT and CDR2 as FQNNGV. This CDR3 has 13 residues. DNA of the CDR3: TGTGCCAGCAGCTTAGGTCCCCGGGAGGGCTACACCTTC. Amino acid sequence: CASSLGPREGYTF.

This CDR3 reads CASSSDSLAKNIQYF. CDR3 nucleotides: TGTGCCAGCAGCTCCGACAGTTTAGCCAAAAACATTCAGTACTTC. The V and J genes are TRBV11-2 and TRBJ2-4, with D tentatively TRBD1 (5 bases). Germline V CDR1 and CDR2: SGHAT, FQNNGV. The CDR3 contains 15 residues. Trimming took off 4 bases at V and 0 bases at J, with 10 bases between the two ends.

The chain carries TRBV9 and TRBJ1-2; D may be TRBD1 (5 bases). The CDR3 is 13 amino acids. Trimming took off 6 bases at V and 7 bases at J, with 16 bases between the two ends. The germline V gene encodes CDR1 SGDLS and CDR2 YYNGEE. CDR3 in DNA: TGTGCCAGCACTACGGCAGGGATAGGTGGCTACACCTTC. This codes for CASTTAGIGGYTF.

The CDR3 region is CATAGELQETQYF. In DNA, the CDR3 is TGCGCGACGGCGGGGGAACTCCAAGAGACCCAGTACTTC. The chain is built from TRBV5-1 and TRBJ2-5; 7 bases match TRBD2. Germline V gene lookup returns CDR1 SGHRS and CDR2 YFSETQ. The CDR3 spans 13 residues.